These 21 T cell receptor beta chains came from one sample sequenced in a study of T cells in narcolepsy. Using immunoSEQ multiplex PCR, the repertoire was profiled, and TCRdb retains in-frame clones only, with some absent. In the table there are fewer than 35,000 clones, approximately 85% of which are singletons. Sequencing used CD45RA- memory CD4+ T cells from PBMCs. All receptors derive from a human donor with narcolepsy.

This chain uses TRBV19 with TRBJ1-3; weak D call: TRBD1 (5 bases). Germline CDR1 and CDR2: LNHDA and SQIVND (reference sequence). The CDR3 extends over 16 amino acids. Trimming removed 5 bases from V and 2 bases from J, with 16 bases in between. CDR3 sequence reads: CASSPWTTETGNTIYF. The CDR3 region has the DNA TGTGCCAGTAGTCCTTGGACAACAGAGACTGGAAACACCATATATTTT.

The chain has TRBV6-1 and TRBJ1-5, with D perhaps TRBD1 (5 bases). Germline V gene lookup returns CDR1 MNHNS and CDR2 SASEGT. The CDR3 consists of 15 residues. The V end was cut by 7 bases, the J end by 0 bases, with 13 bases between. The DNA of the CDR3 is TGTGCCAGCACGGGACCCCCTTATAGCAATCAGCCCCAGCATTTT. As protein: CASTGPPYSNQPQHF.

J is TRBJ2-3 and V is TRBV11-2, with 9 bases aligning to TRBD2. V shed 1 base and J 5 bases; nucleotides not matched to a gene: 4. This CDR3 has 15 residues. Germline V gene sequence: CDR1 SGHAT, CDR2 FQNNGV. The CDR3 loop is CASSLGGGAVDTQYF. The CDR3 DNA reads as TGTGCCAGCAGCTTAGGCGGGGGGGCTGTAGATACGCAGTATTTT.

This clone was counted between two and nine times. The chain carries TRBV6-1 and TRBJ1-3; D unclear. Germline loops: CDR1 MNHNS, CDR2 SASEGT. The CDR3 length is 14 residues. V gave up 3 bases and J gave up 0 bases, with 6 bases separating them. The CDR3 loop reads CASSDYISGNTIYF. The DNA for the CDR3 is TGTGCCAGCAGTGATTACATCTCTGGAAACACCATATATTTT.

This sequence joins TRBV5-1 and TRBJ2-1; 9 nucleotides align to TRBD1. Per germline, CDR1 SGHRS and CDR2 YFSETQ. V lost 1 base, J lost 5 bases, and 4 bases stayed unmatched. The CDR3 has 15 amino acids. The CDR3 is CASSLSTGGHNEQFF. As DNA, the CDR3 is TGCGCCAGCAGCTTGAGTACAGGGGGCCACAATGAGCAGTTCTTC.

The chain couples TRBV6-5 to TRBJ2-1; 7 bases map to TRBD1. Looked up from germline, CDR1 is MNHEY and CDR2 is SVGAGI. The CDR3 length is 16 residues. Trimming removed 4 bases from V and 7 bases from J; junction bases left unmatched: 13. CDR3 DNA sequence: TGTGCCAGCAGTTTCATGACGACAGGGATGGGGAATGAGCAGTTCTTC. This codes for CASSFMTTGMGNEQFF.

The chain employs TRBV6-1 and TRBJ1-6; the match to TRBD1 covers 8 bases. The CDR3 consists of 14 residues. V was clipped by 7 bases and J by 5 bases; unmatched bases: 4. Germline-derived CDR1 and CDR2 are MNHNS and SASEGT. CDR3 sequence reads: CASTTGGNNSPLHF. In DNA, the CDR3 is TGTGCCAGCACTACAGGGGGAAATAATTCACCCCTCCACTTT.

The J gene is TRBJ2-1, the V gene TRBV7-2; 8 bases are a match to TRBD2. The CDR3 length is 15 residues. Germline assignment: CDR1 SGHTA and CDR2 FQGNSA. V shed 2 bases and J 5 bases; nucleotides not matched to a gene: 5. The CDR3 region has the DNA TGTGCCAGCAGCTTATCGAGCGGGAGACACAATGAGCAGTTCTTC. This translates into CASSLSSGRHNEQFF.

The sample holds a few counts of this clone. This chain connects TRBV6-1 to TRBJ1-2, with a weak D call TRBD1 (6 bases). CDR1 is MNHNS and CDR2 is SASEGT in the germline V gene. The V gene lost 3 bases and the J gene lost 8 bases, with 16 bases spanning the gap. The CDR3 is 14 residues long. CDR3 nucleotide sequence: TGTGCCAGCAGTGATGGTGGCAGGGGATTCGGCTACACCTTC. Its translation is CASSDGGRGFGYTF.

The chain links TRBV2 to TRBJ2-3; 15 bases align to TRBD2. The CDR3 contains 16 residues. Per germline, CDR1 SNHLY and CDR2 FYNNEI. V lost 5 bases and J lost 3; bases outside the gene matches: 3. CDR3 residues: CASSTGTSGRTDTQYF. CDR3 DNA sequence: TGTGCCAGCAGTACGGGGACTAGCGGGAGGACAGATACGCAGTATTTT.

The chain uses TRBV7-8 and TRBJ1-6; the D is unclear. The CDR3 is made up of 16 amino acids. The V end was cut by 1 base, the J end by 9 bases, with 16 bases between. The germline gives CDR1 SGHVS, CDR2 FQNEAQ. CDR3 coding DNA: TGTGCCAGCAGCTTAGGAGTCTCTGCGCTCCGTTCACCCCTCCACTTT. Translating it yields CASSLGVSALRSPLHF.

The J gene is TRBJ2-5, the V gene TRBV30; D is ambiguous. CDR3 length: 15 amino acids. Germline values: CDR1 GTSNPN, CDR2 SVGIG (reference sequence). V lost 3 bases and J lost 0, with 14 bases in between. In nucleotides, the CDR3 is TGTGCCTGGAGCCCTTCCACCTTGTACCAAGAGACCCAGTACTTC. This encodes CAWSPSTLYQETQYF.

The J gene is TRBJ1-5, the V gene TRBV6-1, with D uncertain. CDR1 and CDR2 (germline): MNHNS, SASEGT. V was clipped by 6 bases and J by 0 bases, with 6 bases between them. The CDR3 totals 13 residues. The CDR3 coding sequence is TGTGCCAGCAGCCTCAATAGCAATCAGCCCCAGCATTTT. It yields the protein CASSLNSNQPQHF.

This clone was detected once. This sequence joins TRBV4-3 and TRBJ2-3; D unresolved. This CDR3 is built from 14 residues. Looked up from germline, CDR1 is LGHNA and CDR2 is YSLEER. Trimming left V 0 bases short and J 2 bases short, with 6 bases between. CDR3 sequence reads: CASSQDPYTDTQYF. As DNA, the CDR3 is TGCGCCAGCAGCCAAGATCCCTACACAGATACGCAGTATTTT.

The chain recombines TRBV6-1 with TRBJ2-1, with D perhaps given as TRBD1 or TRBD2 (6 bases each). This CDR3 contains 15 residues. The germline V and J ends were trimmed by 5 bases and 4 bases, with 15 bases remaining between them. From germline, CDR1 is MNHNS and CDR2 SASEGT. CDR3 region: CASSRGGNSYNEQFF. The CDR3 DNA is TGTGCCAGCAGTAGAGGGGGGAATTCTTACAATGAGCAGTTCTTC.

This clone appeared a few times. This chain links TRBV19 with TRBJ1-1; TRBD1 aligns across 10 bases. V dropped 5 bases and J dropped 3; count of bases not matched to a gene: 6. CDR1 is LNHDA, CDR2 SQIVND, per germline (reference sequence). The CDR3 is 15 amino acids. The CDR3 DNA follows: TGTGCCAGTAGTTCCTCGGACAGGGGGTACACTGAAGCTTTCTTT. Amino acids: CASSSSDRGYTEAFF.

Written as DNA, the CDR3 is TGCGCCAGCACAACCGGGGGAACCGGACAGGCCGTGTGGGCTGAAGCTTTCTTT. This codes for CASTTGGTGQAVWAEAFF. The V and J genes are TRBV5-1 and TRBJ1-1; 7 nucleotides agree with TRBD1. The CDR3 is made up of 18 amino acids. V gave up 6 bases and J gave up 6 bases; unmatched junction bases: 23. Per the germline V gene, CDR1 is SGHRS and CDR2 is YFSETQ.

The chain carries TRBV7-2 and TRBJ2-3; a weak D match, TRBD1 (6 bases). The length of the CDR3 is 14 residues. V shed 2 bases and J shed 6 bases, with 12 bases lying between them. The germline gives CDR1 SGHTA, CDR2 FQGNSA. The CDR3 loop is CASSLRGRGDTQYF. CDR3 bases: TGTGCCAGCAGCTTACGCGGAAGGGGGGATACGCAGTATTTT. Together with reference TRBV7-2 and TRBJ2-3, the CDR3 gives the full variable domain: GAGVSQSPSNKVTEKGKDVELRCDPISGHTALYWYRQSLGQGLEFLIYFQGNSAPDKSGLPSDRFSAERTGGSVSTLTIQRTQQEDSAVYLCASSLRGRGDTQYFGPGTRLTVL.

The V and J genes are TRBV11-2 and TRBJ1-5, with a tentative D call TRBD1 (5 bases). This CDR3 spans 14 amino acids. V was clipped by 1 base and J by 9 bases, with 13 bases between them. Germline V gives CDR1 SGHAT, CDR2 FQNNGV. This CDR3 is CASSLGRGGGPQHF. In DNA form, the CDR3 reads TGTGCCAGCAGCTTAGGTAGGGGAGGTGGGCCCCAGCATTTT.

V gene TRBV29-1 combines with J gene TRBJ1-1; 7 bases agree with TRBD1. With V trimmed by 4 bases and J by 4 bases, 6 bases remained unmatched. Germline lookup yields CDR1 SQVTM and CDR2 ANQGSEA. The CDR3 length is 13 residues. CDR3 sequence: CSVAFDRATEAFF. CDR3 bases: TGCAGCGTTGCATTCGACAGGGCCACTGAAGCTTTCTTT.

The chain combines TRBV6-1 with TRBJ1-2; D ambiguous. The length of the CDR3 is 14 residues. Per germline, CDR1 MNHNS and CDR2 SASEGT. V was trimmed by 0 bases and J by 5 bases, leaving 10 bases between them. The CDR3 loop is CASSEASLPYGYTF. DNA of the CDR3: TGTGCCAGCAGTGAAGCGTCCCTGCCTTATGGCTACACCTTC.